A single T cell receptor (beta chain) is shown here with its context. No antigen is known for it. A second 7 to 11 cycle PCR used barcoded and J-beta primers. TCRdb passed the 5' RACE reads through MiXCR, listing each CDR3 protein once. The repertoire holds 1.5 million to 1.9 million distinct CDR3 sequences, with under 55% as singletons. Germline CDR1 and CDR2: SQVTM and ANQGSEA. The CDR3 consists of 13 residues. V was clipped by 5 bases and J by 5 bases; unmatched bases: 7. This specimen comes from a study of blood T cells in healthy people across ages. General study findings and limits: It was held that diversity estimates obtained from one million T cells represented underestimates. Among long-lived donors, naive CD4+ cells were more numerous and diversity higher than in aged donors. Percentage of naive T cells showed a strong correlation with TCR beta diversity.

Samples each yielded at least 5 micrograms of total RNA. The sequence came from a woman younger than 35 in good health. This rearrangement joins TRBV29-1 to TRBJ1-2, with 8 bases lining up with TRBD1. Sample: blood. CDR3 nucleotides: TGCAGCGTTCAGCAGGGGGCAGGGTATGGCTACACCTTC. Translated: CSVQQGAGYGYTF.